These 23 T cell receptor beta chains share one sample of origin, sequenced in a study of shared clonotypes between healthy human individuals. Here immunoSEQ multiplex PCR was the method, and the copy in TCRdb shows in-frame clones only, minus some. Of approximately 2.5 million clones listed, over 85% are singletons. Sequencing was performed on naive CD4+ T cells from PBMCs. This sample's subset: CD45RA+ positively selected. Receptors originate from a man aged 18 to 29 in good health. Some clones in this sample may be carry-over from other donors' samples.

The J gene is TRBJ1-2, the V gene TRBV5-1; D unclear. Trimming cost V 4 bases and J 2 bases, with 12 bases left between them. There are 14 residues in the CDR3. Germline CDR1 SGHRS, CDR2 YFSETQ. CDR3 protein: CASSDGRPNYGYTF. CDR3 DNA: TGCGCCAGCAGCGACGGCAGACCGAACTATGGCTACACCTTC.

The chain carries TRBV5-1 and TRBJ1-4, with 9 bases identical to TRBD1. CDR3 length equals 18 residues. V trimming: 7 bases; J trimming: 0 bases; junction bases outside the gene matches: 13. Germline values: CDR1 SGHRS, CDR2 YFSETQ. As DNA, the CDR3 is TGCGCCAGCCAACACAGGGGGCAGGGAATAGCAACTAATGAAAAACTGTTTTTT. It specifies CASQHRGQGIATNEKLFF.

This sequence joins TRBV6-4 and TRBJ2-3; D is uncertain. Trimming cost V 6 bases and J 0 bases, with 7 bases left between them. CDR3 size: 13 residues. The germline gives CDR1 MRHNA, CDR2 SNTAGT. The CDR3 nucleotides read TGTGCCAGCAGCGCCGGAAGCACAGATACGCAGTATTTT. Amino acid sequence: CASSAGSTDTQYF.

The J gene is TRBJ2-3, the V gene TRBV7-3; possibly TRBD1 or TRBD2 for D (5 bases each). This CDR3 has 15 amino acids. V dropped 6 bases and J dropped 3 bases, with 16 bases sitting between them. Per the germline V gene, CDR1 is SGHTA and CDR2 is FQGTGA. DNA of the CDR3: TGTGCCAGCAGGGTAGGGGCTGGGACGACAGATACGCAGTATTTT. Translating it yields CASRVGAGTTDTQYF.

The V gene is TRBV11-2, the J gene TRBJ1-2; 9 bases align to TRBD1. V dropped 5 bases and J dropped 4; count of bases not matched to a gene: 11. This CDR3 has 16 amino acids. Germline V lookup: CDR1 SGHAT, CDR2 FQNNGV. The CDR3 DNA reads as TGTGCCAGCAGCCCAAACCCGGGACAGGGCGCCTATGGCTACACCTTC. The encoded protein is CASSPNPGQGAYGYTF.

This chain joins TRBV27 and TRBJ1-5; D is unresolved. Deletions cut 3 bases from V and 0 bases from J, with 15 bases between. The germline gives CDR1 MNHEY, CDR2 SMNVEV (reference sequence). This CDR3 spans 17 amino acids. The CDR3 region is CASSLKPTPYSNQPQHF. Written as DNA, the CDR3 is TGTGCCAGCAGTTTGAAACCGACACCTTATAGCAATCAGCCCCAGCATTTT.

This clone was counted a few times. Other DNA sequences in this sample translate to the same CDR3. The rearrangement links TRBV28 to TRBJ1-2; no clear D gene. The germline V gene encodes CDR1 MDHEN and CDR2 SYDVKM. V was pared by 2 bases and J by 2 bases, with 6 bases between. The CDR3 has 13 amino acids. The CDR3 here is CASSLRENYGYTF. CDR3 DNA sequence: TGTGCCAGCAGTTTAAGGGAAAACTATGGCTACACCTTC.

For the CDR3, the DNA is TGTGCCAGCGGACAGGGCCGGAACACTGAAGCTTTCTTT. This encodes CASGQGRNTEAFF. The gene calls are TRBV21-1 and TRBJ1-1; the tabulated D call, TRBD1, remains unverified against the DNA. TRBV21-1 is labeled a pseudogene. The CDR3 has 13 amino acids.

This chain connects TRBV5-1 to TRBJ2-1; 12 bases line up with TRBD1. J was trimmed by 9 bases and V by 4 bases; bases with no gene match: 8. The CDR3 consists of 15 residues. Germline V gives CDR1 SGHRS, CDR2 YFSETQ. The CDR3 protein is CASSPRDRGRGEQFF. Written as DNA, the CDR3 is TGCGCCAGCAGCCCCCGGGACAGGGGGCGCGGTGAGCAGTTCTTC.

With regard to this clone: Other DNA variants within this sample encode the same CDR3. The chain combines TRBV5-4 with TRBJ2-7, with TRBD1 identical over 9 bases. The CDR3 is 15 amino acids. From germline, CDR1 is SGHNT and CDR2 YYREEE (reference sequence). V lost 2 bases to trimming and J lost 1 base; unmatched junction nucleotides: 4. In nucleotides, the CDR3 is TGTGCCAGCAGCTTAGGGGGGACAGGGTCCTACGAGCAGTACTTC. This sequence encodes CASSLGGTGSYEQYF.

In this sample, this clone turned up once. The V call is TRBV13, the J call TRBJ1-3, with a tentative D call TRBD1 (6 bases). The CDR3 loop spans 14 amino acids. V lost 8 bases to trimming and J lost 2 bases, with 13 bases between them. The germline V gene encodes CDR1 PRHDT and CDR2 FYEKMQ (reference sequence). CDR3 nucleotides: TGTGCCAGCGCTCAGAGGGGGACTGGAAACACCATATATTTT. The encoded protein is CASAQRGTGNTIYF.

The CDR3: CAVNTGPFSYEQYF. CDR3 sequence (DNA): TGTGCCGTTAATACAGGACCCTTCTCCTACGAGCAGTACTTC. V gene TRBV6-1 combines with J gene TRBJ2-7, with D perhaps matching TRBD1 (5 bases). The CDR3 has 14 amino acids. CDR1 is MNHNS and CDR2 is SASEGT in the germline V gene. The V end was cut by 11 bases, the J end by 0 bases, with 17 bases between.

J is TRBJ1-1 and V is TRBV7-2; D unclear. With 5 bases removed from V and 7 bases from J, the gap between germline ends came to 8 bases. This CDR3 spans 11 amino acids. CDR1 SGHTA and CDR2 FQGNSA come from the germline V gene. The CDR3, as DNA: TGTGCCAGCAGCCGACGATATGAAGCTTTCTTT. It codes for CASSRRYEAFF.

The rearrangement links TRBV5-1 to TRBJ2-1; D call uncertain. The CDR3 spans 13 residues. V was trimmed by 5 bases and J by 6 bases, leaving 12 bases between them. Germline CDR1 and CDR2: SGHRS and YFSETQ. The CDR3 spells CASSGASSNEQFF. CDR3 nucleotide sequence: TGCGCCAGCAGTGGAGCGAGTAGCAATGAGCAGTTCTTC.

The chain links TRBV4-2 to TRBJ2-7; D ambiguous. Deletions cut 1 base from V and 1 base from J, with 11 bases between. This CDR3 spans 15 amino acids. Germline values: CDR1 LGHNA, CDR2 YNFKEQ. CDR3 bases: TGTGCCAGCAGCCAAGTTAGGGATGGATCCTACGAGCAGTACTTC. Translated: CASSQVRDGSYEQYF.

V usage is TRBV4-1 and J usage is TRBJ2-7; 11 positions match TRBD1. V shed 0 bases, J shed 3 bases, and the junction held 7 bases outside the gene matches. The CDR3 loop spans 17 amino acids. Germline lookup yields CDR1 MGHRA and CDR2 YSYEKL. CDR3 sequence reads: CASSQDFLGTGGYEQYF. The CDR3 DNA is TGCGCCAGCAGCCAAGATTTTCTTGGGACAGGGGGCTACGAGCAGTACTTC.

This clone was seen only once. The chain combines TRBV28 with TRBJ2-7, with 7 positions matching TRBD2. Germline V gives CDR1 MDHEN, CDR2 SYDVKM. The CDR3 is made up of 16 amino acids. The V segment lost 7 bases and the J segment 0 bases; nucleotides outside the gene matches: 12. The CDR3 loop reads CASIPGGGRVSYEQYF. The CDR3 DNA reads TGTGCCAGCATCCCCGGAGGAGGGAGGGTCTCCTACGAGCAGTACTTC.

The rearrangement uses TRBV12-2 and TRBJ2-5; no check of the table's D call, TRBD1, against the DNA was made. TRBV12-2 is a recognized pseudogene. The CDR3 runs 19 residues. The CDR3 loop is CASRLATRTGDRYQETQYF. The CDR3 nucleotides are TGTGCAAGTCGCTTAGCGACCCGGACAGGGGACAGGTACCAAGAGACCCAGTACTTC.

This clone showed up just once. The CDR3 DNA follows: TGTGCCAGCAGCAACGACAGGGCCTCTGGGGCCAACGTCCTGACTTTC. The encoded protein is CASSNDRASGANVLTF. The rearrangement links TRBV7-8 to TRBJ2-6; 7 nucleotides match TRBD1. CDR3 length: 16 residues. In germline, CDR1 is SGHVS, CDR2 FQNEAQ. J gave up 0 bases and V 5 bases, and 4 bases lay outside the gene matches.

This chain uses TRBV6-1 with TRBJ1-1; D uncertain. Trimming took off 4 bases at V and 2 bases at J, with 11 bases between the two ends. The CDR3 is 14 residues long. Germline-derived CDR1 and CDR2 are MNHNS and SASEGT. CDR3 protein: CASSGLTPNTEAFF. CDR3 coding DNA: TGTGCCAGCAGTGGGCTGACACCCAACACTGAAGCTTTCTTT.

Of note for this clone: Other DNA sequences within the sample encode an identical CDR3. The V call is TRBV30, the J call TRBJ1-5, with no clear D. Germline V lookup: CDR1 GTSNPN, CDR2 SVGIG (reference sequence). There are 14 residues in the CDR3. The V and J ends lost 0 bases and 1 base respectively, with 7 bases between them. The CDR3 nucleotides read TGTGCCTGGAGTGTGGGGTACAGCAATCAGCCCCAGCATTTT. It encodes CAWSVGYSNQPQHF.

The rearrangement links TRBV9 to TRBJ2-7, with D possibly being TRBD1 (5 bases). The germline CDR1 and CDR2 sequences are SGDLS and YYNGEE. The CDR3 consists of 16 residues. Trimming left V 0 bases short and J 1 base short, with 14 bases between. The CDR3 loop is CASSVGGSPRSYEQYF. CDR3 sequence (DNA): TGTGCCAGCAGCGTAGGGGGCAGCCCCCGATCCTACGAGCAGTACTTC.

The gene calls are TRBV28 and TRBJ2-1, with 8 bases lining up with TRBD1. This CDR3 is built from 14 residues. Germline V CDR1 and CDR2: MDHEN, SYDVKM. The junction had 8 bases not matched to a gene; V was cut back by 5 bases and J by 8 bases. The CDR3 here is CASSPRTGRYEQFF. DNA of the CDR3: TGTGCCAGCAGTCCTAGGACAGGGCGGTATGAGCAGTTCTTC.